The rows below give T cell receptor beta chains drawn from one sample of a study of neoadjuvant anti-PD-1 for oral cavity cancer. The method was immunoSEQ multiplex PCR; TCRdb's version includes in-frame clones alone and lacks a portion of them. The repertoire holds 75,000 or so clones, with roughly four fifths as singletons. The sample consisted of PBMCs, taken before nivolumab (anti-PD-1) treatment. Receptors originate from a person between 35 and 79 years old with oral cavity squamous cell carcinoma. Both conserved end residues are part of each CDR3. The D gene is left open where the match is weak.

j_call d_call v_call cdr3_aa
TRBJ2-3 NA TRBV11-1 CASNLGATDTQYF
TRBJ2-7 NA TRBV6-5 CASRKRGGRSYEQYF
TRBJ2-1 NA TRBV6-1 CASSALRAPGNEQFF
TRBJ2-7 TRBD1 TRBV6-5 CASSRQGLKEQYF
TRBJ2-7 NA TRBV11-2 CASGLRAYEQYF
TRBJ2-2 TRBD2 TRBV5-1 CASSALAGAPGELFF
TRBJ2-1 TRBD2 TRBV2 CASCRDYSNSEQFF
TRBJ1-1 NA TRBV2 CASSGTVLNTEAFF
TRBJ1-5 NA TRBV2 CASSGQALGPQHF
TRBJ2-7 NA TRBV15 CATSRDSSGTYEQYF
TRBJ2-1 NA TRBV27 CASSLYGEQFF
TRBJ1-4 NA TRBV30 CAWTGKSKFNEKLFF
TRBJ2-2 TRBD2 TRBV6-6 CASSRGLADTGELFF
TRBJ1-1 TRBD1 TRBV6-5 CASSRDRLNTEAFF
TRBJ1-2 TRBD1 TRBV27 CASSAQGAYGYTF
TRBJ2-3 NA TRBV10-3 CAISGTTSTDTQYF
TRBJ1-2 NA TRBV6-1 CASSPDFNYGYTF
TRBJ2-7 TRBD2 TRBV4-1 CASSPGLAGGLSYEQYF
TRBJ2-7 TRBD2 TRBV2 CASRGGLAVYEQYF
TRBJ2-1 NA TRBV11-2 CASSPNHNEQFF
TRBJ2-7 TRBD1 TRBV5-4 CASSFGQGVHEQYF
TRBJ1-5 TRBD1 TRBV28 CASSEVTGTGLGGSNQPQHF
TRBJ1-5 NA TRBV6-6 CATQGQGGQPQHF
TRBJ2-5 NA TRBV7-6 CASKAQDLQETQYF
TRBJ2-7 TRBD1 TRBV27 CASSSETGHSYEQYF